This T cell receptor beta chain was sequenced for a study of shared clonotypes between healthy human individuals (dated by TCRdb to the early 2020s). At the level of the whole study: A few men and a couple of women, aged 18 to 49 years, made up the cohort. Leukapheresis yielded between about 0.9 and 9 billion PBMCs per donor. To increase sequencing depth and limit assay-specific biases, different laboratories used diverse techniques to prepare libraries and sequence TCR repertoires. Blood TCR repertoires of five healthy adults were deeply sequenced to estimate repertoire size and the extent of clonotype sharing between individuals.

Overall study outcomes, separate from this receptor: Pairwise subsampling indicated that sequencing depth was expected to affect the degree of clonotype sharing among donors. Only blood was sampled, and tissue TCR repertoires likely differ from those in blood. The small number of donors limited the genetic and exposure-history diversity represented.

The trim is 6 bases for V and 7 bases for J, with a gap of 22 bases between the germline ends. Reading the germline V gene (reference sequence) gives CDR1 MNHNY and CDR2 SVGAGI. The CDR3 sequence holds 16 residues, the cysteine and phenylalanine included. Here the CDR3 DNA is all that survives: 48 bases in frame from base 1. Using the deep immunoSEQ assay, TCR CDR3 regions were amplified from genomic DNA by multiplex PCR. Extracted genomic DNA from each cell subset was distributed evenly across all wells of several immunoSEQ 96-well plates, and each plate was treated as a replicate. Each replicate PCR for unsorted PBMC received about 0.3 ug genomic DNA, equal to approximately 29,000 T cell genomes. Ten immunoSEQ deep assay plates were used to sequence unsorted PBMC genomic DNA. The purified libraries were quantified using a Qubit 3.0 fluorometer, sized with a Bioanalyzer 2100, and then quantified again using the KAPA Library Quantification kit. Every immunoSEQ 96-well plate was sequenced on a dedicated single-read 150-cycle Illumina NextSeq 550 flow cell. The authors' pipeline ran thus. Because the immunoSEQ output held only junctional sequences and lacked quality scores, the filtering could not match the filtering applied to full-length reads. To assign V/J genes and CDR3, sequences were annotated against IMGT germline references using PyIR, a Python wrapper for IgBLAST v1.9. Any read was removed if the V/J assignment was weak (E-value above 1e-6), the CDR3 was missing, or the read contained stop codons, out-of-frame junctions, or ambiguous translated residues. V3J clonotypes were defined as sequences sharing an identical inferred V gene, J gene, and CDR3 amino acid sequence. The percentage overlap between two repertoires was calculated by dividing the number of shared unique clonotypes by the size of the smaller repertoire. Repertoire richness was assessed with RTK rarefaction, the Chao1 estimator, and Recon v2.1 estimates of unobserved clonotypes. The table was pulled from immuneACCESS by TCRdb, which kept in-frame rearrangements only. Such tables lose some clones; where checked, under half of the loss comes from unresolved V genes, and the rest has no known cause. V, J and clone size are taken as reported in that table, and D and trimming were inferred from the DNA itself. In all, the sample holds 550,000 to 600,000 clones, and around 78% of those were seen once. The ten largest clones take up about 12% of the sample.

Donors were healthy HIV-negative adults with no recently reported acute infections or vaccinations. Every donor was a Caucasian adult living in Nashville, Tennessee, USA. For unsorted samples, some 100 million PBMCs were counted and genomic DNA was extracted with the QIAamp DNA Blood Mini kit. Blood was obtained by leukapheresis, after which PBMCs were separated by Ficoll-Histopaque density gradient centrifugation and cryopreserved in liquid nitrogen vapor phase. On this clone itself: Its antigen target is currently unknown. Per-base qualities were not stored, and no clone one base away is much larger.

The material sequenced was PBMCs. The receptor's source is a woman in her forties in good health. Some clones in this sample may be carry-over from other donors' samples. The rearrangement combines TRBV6-6 with TRBJ1-5, with a weak D call of TRBD1 (6 bases match). The CDR3 protein sequence reads: CASSDTAGAGGQPQHF. The DNA is TGTGCCAGCAGCGACACTGCAGGGGCGGGAGGCCAGCCCCAGCATTTT.